This TCR beta chain was retrieved from a study of identical twins. TCRdb re-derived calls from the 5' RACE reads in MiXCR, one entry per CDR3 protein. The data show approximately 1.8 million distinct CDR3 sequences, with about 32% seen just once and roughly 0.3% held by the top ten. The specimen was cord blood. This receptor was identified in a newborn girl in good health.

CDR3 sequence: CSVAETGVDQPQHF. The CDR3 bases are TGCAGCGTTGCCGAGACAGGGGTCGATCAGCCCCAGCATTTT. V usage is TRBV29-1 and J usage is TRBJ1-5; 8 bases map to TRBD1. V trimming: 4 bases; J trimming: 5 bases; junction bases outside the gene matches: 7. This CDR3 has 14 amino acids. Germline CDR1 SQVTM, CDR2 ANQGSEA.